This T cell receptor beta chain was identified in a study of blood T cells in healthy people across ages. Turning to the study itself: About one barcoded beta molecule per two T cells was the capture yield of template switching.

Healthy Caucasian individuals from Russia aged roughly 6 to 100 were enrolled as donors. This CDR3 spans 16 amino acids. The germline V gene has CDR1 SGHTA and CDR2 FQGNSA. Trimming removed 1 base from V and 5 bases from J, with 16 bases in between. Next came a second PCR, run for about 7 to 12 cycles, which used a sample-barcoded 5' primer along with a J-beta primer mix. TCRdb itself ran the 5' RACE reads through MiXCR, one entry per CDR3 protein. The table shows approximately 800,000 distinct CDR3 sequences, with about half occurring only once. This chain uses TRBV7-2 with TRBJ2-3; possibly TRBD2 for D (5 bases). The source is a man aged 80 or over in good health. Sequencing was done on a sample of blood. The CDR3 region is CTSSLGGSGGGDTQYF. CDR3 sequence (DNA): TGTACCAGCAGCTTAGGGGGTAGTGGAGGAGGAGATACGCAGTATTTT.